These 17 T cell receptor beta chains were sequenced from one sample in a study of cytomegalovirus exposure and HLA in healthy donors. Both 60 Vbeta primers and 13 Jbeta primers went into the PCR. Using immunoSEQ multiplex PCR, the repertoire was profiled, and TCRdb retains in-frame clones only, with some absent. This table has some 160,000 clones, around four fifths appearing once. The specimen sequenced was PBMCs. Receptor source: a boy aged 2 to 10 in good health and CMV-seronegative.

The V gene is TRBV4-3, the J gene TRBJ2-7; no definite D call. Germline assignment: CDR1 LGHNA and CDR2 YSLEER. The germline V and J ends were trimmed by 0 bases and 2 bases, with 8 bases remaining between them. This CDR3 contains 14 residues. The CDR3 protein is CASSQDCPAYEQYF. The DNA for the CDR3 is TGCGCCAGCAGCCAAGATTGTCCCGCCTACGAGCAGTACTTC.

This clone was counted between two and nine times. This CDR3 reads CASSSDRGADTQYF. In nucleotides, the CDR3 is TGTGCCAGCAGTTCCGACAGGGGAGCAGATACGCAGTATTTT. This chain connects TRBV6-4 to TRBJ2-3, with 8 bases that match TRBD1. CDR1 MRHNA and CDR2 SNTAGT come from the germline V gene. The CDR3 consists of 14 residues. J lost 4 bases, V lost 5 bases, and 5 bases had no gene match.

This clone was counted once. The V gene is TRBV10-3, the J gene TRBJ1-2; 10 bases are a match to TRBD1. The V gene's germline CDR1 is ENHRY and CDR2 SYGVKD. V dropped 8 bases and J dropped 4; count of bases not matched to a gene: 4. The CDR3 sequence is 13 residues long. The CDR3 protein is CAIHRDRGYGYTF. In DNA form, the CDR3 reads TGTGCCATCCACCGGGACAGGGGCTATGGCTACACCTTC.

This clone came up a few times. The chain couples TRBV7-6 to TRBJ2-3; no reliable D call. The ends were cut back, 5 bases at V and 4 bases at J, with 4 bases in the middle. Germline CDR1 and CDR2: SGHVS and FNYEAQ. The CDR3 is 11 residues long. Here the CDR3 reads CASSQADTQYF. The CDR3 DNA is TGTGCCAGCAGCCAGGCAGATACGCAGTATTTT.

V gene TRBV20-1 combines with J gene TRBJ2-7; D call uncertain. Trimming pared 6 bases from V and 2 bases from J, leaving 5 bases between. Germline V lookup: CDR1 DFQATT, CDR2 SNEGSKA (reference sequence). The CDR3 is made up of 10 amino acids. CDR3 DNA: TGCAGTGCGGCAGCCTACGAGCAGTACTTC. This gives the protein CSAAAYEQYF.

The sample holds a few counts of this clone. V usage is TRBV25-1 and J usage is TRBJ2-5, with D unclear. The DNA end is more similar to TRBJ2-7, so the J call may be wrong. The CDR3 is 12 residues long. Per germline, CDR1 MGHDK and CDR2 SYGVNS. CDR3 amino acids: CASSERFYEQYF. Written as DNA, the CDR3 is TGTGCCAGCAGTGAGCGCTTCTACGAGCAGTACTTC.

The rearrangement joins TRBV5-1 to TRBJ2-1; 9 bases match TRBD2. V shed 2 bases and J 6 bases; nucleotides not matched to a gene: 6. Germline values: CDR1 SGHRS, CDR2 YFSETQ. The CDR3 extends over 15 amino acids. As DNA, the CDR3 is TGCGCCAGCAGCTTTAGCGGGGGCCGTGGCAATGAGCAGTTCTTC. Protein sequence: CASSFSGGRGNEQFF.

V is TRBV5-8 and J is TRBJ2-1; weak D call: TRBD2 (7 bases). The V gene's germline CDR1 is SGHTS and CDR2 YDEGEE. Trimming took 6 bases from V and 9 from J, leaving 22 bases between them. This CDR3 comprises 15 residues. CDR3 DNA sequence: TGTGCCAGCACCCTGGGGGGGGCAGGGTCGTCTGAGCAGTTCTTC. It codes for CASTLGGAGSSEQFF.

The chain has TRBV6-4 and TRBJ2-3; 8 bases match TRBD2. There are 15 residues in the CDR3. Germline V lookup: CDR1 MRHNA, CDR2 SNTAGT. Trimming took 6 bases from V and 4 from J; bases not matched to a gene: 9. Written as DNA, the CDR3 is TGTGCCAGCAGCCACACGGCGGGAGGCGCAGATACGCAGTATTTT. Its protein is CASSHTAGGADTQYF.

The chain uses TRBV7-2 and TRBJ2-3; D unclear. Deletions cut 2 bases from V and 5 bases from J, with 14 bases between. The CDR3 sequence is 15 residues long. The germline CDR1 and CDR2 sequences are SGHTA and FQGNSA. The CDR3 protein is CASSLNPGPQDTQYF. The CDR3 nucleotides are TGTGCCAGCAGCTTAAATCCAGGTCCTCAAGATACGCAGTATTTT.

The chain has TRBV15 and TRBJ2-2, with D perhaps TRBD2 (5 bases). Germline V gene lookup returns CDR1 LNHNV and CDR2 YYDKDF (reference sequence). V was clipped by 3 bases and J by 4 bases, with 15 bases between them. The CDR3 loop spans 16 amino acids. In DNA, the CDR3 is TGTGCCACCAGCAGCCCGAAGGACGGACTCACCGGGGAGCTGTTTTTT. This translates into CATSSPKDGLTGELFF. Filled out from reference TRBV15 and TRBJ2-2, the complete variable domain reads DAMVIQNPRYQVTQFGKPVTLSCSQTLNHNVMYWYQQKSSQAPKLLFHYYDKDFNNEADTPDNFQSRRPNTSFCFLDIRSPGLGDTAMYLCATSSPKDGLTGELFFGEGSRLTVL.

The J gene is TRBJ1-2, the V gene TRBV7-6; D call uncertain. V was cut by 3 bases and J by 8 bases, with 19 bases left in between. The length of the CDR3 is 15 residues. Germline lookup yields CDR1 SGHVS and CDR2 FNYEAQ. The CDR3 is CASSFGLAAEAGYTF. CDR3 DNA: TGTGCCAGCAGCTTTGGCTTGGCAGCCGAGGCAGGCTACACCTTC.

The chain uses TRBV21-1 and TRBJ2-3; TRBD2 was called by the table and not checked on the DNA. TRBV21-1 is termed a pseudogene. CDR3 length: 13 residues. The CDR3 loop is CAHTPQQAGTQYF. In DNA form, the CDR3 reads TGTGCCCACACCCCGCAGCAGGCGGGCACGCAGTATTTT.

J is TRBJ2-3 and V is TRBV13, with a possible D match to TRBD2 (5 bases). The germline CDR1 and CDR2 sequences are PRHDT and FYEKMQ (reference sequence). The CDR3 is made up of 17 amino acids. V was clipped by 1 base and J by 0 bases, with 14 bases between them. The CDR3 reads CASSLVSFGISTDTQYF. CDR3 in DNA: TGTGCCAGCAGCTTAGTATCGTTCGGGATTAGCACAGATACGCAGTATTTT.

For the CDR3, the DNA is TGTGCCAGCAGCGGGCTCGATGGGGCCAACGTCCTGACTTTC. Translating it yields CASSGLDGANVLTF. The rearrangement joins TRBV9 to TRBJ2-6, with D unresolved. The CDR3 runs 14 residues. CDR1 and CDR2 (germline): SGDLS, YYNGEE. V was shortened by 3 bases and J by 3 bases, with 7 bases between the two germline ends.

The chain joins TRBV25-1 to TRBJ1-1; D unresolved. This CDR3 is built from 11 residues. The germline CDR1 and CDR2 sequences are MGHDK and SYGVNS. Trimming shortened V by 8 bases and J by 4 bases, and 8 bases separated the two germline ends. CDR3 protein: CASEISTEAFF. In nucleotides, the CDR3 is TGTGCCAGCGAAATTAGCACTGAAGCTTTCTTT.

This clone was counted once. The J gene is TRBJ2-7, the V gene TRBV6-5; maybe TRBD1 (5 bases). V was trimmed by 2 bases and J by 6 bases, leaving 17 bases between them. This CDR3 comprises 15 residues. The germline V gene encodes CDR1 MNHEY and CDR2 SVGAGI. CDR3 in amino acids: CASSYLGQSTTEQYF. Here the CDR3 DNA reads TGTGCCAGCAGTTACCTCGGACAATCTACTACCGAGCAGTACTTC.